The subject of this entry is one TCR beta chain. The sample comes from a study of cytomegalovirus exposure and HLA in healthy donors. Study-wide context: The platform used for the 120 or so validation repertoires matched that of the 666 first-cohort repertoires, a later analysis reported.

Some clones are missing from TCRdb's copy, which holds only in-frame ones; the method was immunoSEQ multiplex PCR. The sample lists 110,000 to 150,000 clones, just over 90% seen once, with approximately 0.7% in the top ten. Separation from the roughly 680-subject first cohort characterized the approximately 120-subject validation cohort, to which the donors belonged. This clonotype was sampled from a man aged 18 to 35 in good health and CMV-seronegative. The material sequenced was PBMCs.

The CDR3 DNA sequence: TGTGCCAGCAGCTTCTCTATCCGGGACAGCTACGAGCAGTACGTC. This encodes CASSFSIRDSYEQYV. The chain carries TRBV7-9 and TRBJ2-7; 7 positions agree with TRBD1. V lost 3 bases and J lost 3; bases outside the gene matches: 8. The CDR3 totals 15 residues. The germline CDR1 and CDR2 sequences are SEHNR and FQNEAQ (reference sequence).